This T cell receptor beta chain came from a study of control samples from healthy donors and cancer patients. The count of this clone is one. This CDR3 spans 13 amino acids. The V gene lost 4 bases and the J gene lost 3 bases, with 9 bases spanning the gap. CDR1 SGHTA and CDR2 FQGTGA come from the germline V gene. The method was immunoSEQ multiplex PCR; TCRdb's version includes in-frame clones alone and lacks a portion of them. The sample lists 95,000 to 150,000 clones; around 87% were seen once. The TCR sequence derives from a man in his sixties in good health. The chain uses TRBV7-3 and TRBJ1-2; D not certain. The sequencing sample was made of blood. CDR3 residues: CASSSGTDYGYTF. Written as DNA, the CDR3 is TGTGCCAGCAGCTCAGGAACAGACTATGGCTACACCTTC.